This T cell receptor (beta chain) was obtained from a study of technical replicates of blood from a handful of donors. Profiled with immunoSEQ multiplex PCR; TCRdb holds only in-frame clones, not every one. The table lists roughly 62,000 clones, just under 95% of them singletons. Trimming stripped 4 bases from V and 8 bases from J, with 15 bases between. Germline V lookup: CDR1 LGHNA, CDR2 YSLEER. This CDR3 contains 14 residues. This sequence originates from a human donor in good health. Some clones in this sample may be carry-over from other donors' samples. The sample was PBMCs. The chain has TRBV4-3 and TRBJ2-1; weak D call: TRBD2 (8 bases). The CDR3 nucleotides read TGCGCCAGCAGCCTCTCCGGGAGGGGGCATGAGCAGTTCTTC. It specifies CASSLSGRGHEQFF.